This entry lists 18 T cell receptor beta chains sequenced from one sample in a study of blood T cell repertoires in COVID-19. The protocol was immunoSEQ multiplex PCR, while the TCRdb copy is restricted to in-frame clones and leaves out a portion. The table has roughly 20,000 clones, about nine tenths seen once. Sequenced: peripheral blood. The origin of the receptors is a man in his 70s with active COVID-19.

This clone was seen only once. V gene TRBV7-2 combines with J gene TRBJ2-5; possibly TRBD2 for D (5 bases). Germline values: CDR1 SGHTA, CDR2 FQGNSA. V lost 1 base and J 5 bases, leaving 14 bases between the germline ends. The CDR3 contains 15 residues. The chain's CDR3 is CASSLGSTREETQYF. The CDR3, as DNA: TGTGCCAGCAGCTTAGGGTCGACGAGGGAGGAGACCCAGTACTTC.

This clone was seen only once. The CDR3 DNA reads TGCGCCAGCAGCCCGGACAGGGGGCTAGACGGGGAGCTGTTTTTT. Amino acid sequence: CASSPDRGLDGELFF. The chain has TRBV5-1 and TRBJ2-2, with 11 bases aligning to TRBD1. Losses at the gene ends were 4 bases for V and 7 bases for J; bases not matched to a gene: 6. Germline V CDR1 and CDR2: SGHRS, YFSETQ. This CDR3 is 15 amino acids long.

The chain joins TRBV10-3 to TRBJ1-5; 11 bases are shared with TRBD1. The CDR3 runs to 18 residues. Germline V gene data show CDR1 as ENHRY and CDR2 as SYGVKD. Germline trimming cut 0 bases from V and 0 bases from J; bases unmatched to any gene: 4. CDR3 protein: CAISESDRGQGSNQPQHF. In nucleotides, the CDR3 is TGTGCCATCAGTGAGTCGGACAGGGGGCAAGGTAGCAATCAGCCCCAGCATTTT.

The J gene is TRBJ1-4, the V gene TRBV2; D remains ambiguous. Looked up from germline, CDR1 is SNHLY and CDR2 is FYNNEI. Trimming shortened V by 6 bases and J by 11 bases, and 7 bases separated the two germline ends. The CDR3 covers 10 residues. The CDR3 here is CASRGGKLFF. The CDR3 nucleotides are TGTGCCAGCAGAGGCGGGAAACTGTTTTTT.

The rearrangement uses TRBV3-1 (or the pseudogene TRBV3-2) and TRBJ1-1; tentatively, D is TRBD1 (6 bases). CDR1 and CDR2 from the germline V gene are LGHDT and YNNKEL (reference sequence). Deletions cut 3 bases from V and 0 bases from J, with 8 bases between. This CDR3 comprises 14 residues. The CDR3 nucleotides read TGTGCCAGCAGCCAGGGGGCGATGAACACTGAAGCTTTCTTT. Translating it yields CASSQGAMNTEAFF.

V gene TRBV25-1 combines with J gene TRBJ2-4, with 8 bases matching TRBD1. The germline gives CDR1 MGHDK, CDR2 SYGVNS. The ends lost 3 bases at V and 7 bases at J; junction bases unmatched: 2. The CDR3 consists of 13 residues. CDR3 bases: TGTGCCAGCAGTGACCGGACAGGGAACATTCAGTACTTC. Encoded protein: CASSDRTGNIQYF.

This clone was observed a single time. The chain is built from TRBV7-9 and TRBJ2-5; 8 positions agree with TRBD1. V lost 6 bases, J lost 5 bases, and 11 bases stayed unmatched. This CDR3 contains 15 residues. The germline CDR1 and CDR2 sequences are SEHNR and FQNEAQ (reference sequence). The CDR3: CASSQTRTGSETQYF. CDR3 nucleotide sequence: TGTGCCAGCAGTCAAACGCGGACAGGGTCGGAGACCCAGTACTTC. The full variable domain, with the rest looked up from reference TRBV7-9 and TRBJ2-5, is DTGVSQNPRHKITKRGQNVTFRCDPISEHNRLYWYRQTLGQGPEFLTYFQNEAQLEKSRLLSDRFSAERPKGSFSTLEIQRTEQGDSAMYLCASSQTRTGSETQYFGPGTRLLVL.

The chain has TRBV18 and TRBJ2-7, with TRBD1 matching 7 bases. The V gene end was trimmed by 7 bases and the J gene end by 6 bases; junction bases not matched to a gene: 12. The CDR3 runs 14 residues. Germline V gene sequence: CDR1 KGHSH, CDR2 LQKENI. This CDR3 reads CASLGQGEFSEQYF. The DNA of the CDR3 is TGTGCCAGCTTAGGGCAGGGGGAGTTCTCCGAGCAGTACTTC.

The chain joins TRBV27 to TRBJ1-4; 7 bases map to TRBD1. Germline loops: CDR1 MNHEY, CDR2 SMNVEV (reference sequence). The CDR3 totals 18 residues. The ends lost 5 bases at V and 0 bases at J; junction bases unmatched: 12. CDR3 nucleotides: TGTGCCAGCAGTAGGGACAGTCTCCGTGAGGCAACTAATGAAAAACTGTTTTTT. Amino acid sequence: CASSRDSLREATNEKLFF.

This chain's CDR3 is CASSLPSGGPGPYEQYF. The CDR3, as DNA: TGTGCCAGCAGTTTACCTAGCGGGGGGCCCGGGCCTTACGAGCAGTACTTC. The chain combines TRBV28 with TRBJ2-7; 11 bases agree with TRBD2. The J segment lost 4 bases and the V segment lost 2 bases, leaving 10 bases of the junction unmatched. Germline V gene sequence: CDR1 MDHEN, CDR2 SYDVKM. The CDR3 spans 17 residues.

The chain is built from TRBV28 and TRBJ1-2; tentative D call: TRBD1 (6 bases). Germline V gives CDR1 MDHEN, CDR2 SYDVKM. This CDR3 region has 15 residues. The V end lost 5 bases, the J end lost 7 bases, and 20 bases lay between the germline ends. CDR3 residues: CASSEPGTSYSGYTF. For the CDR3, the DNA is TGTGCCAGCAGTGAGCCGGGGACAAGCTATTCTGGCTACACCTTC.

The V and J genes are TRBV7-2 and TRBJ1-6; the match to TRBD1 covers 7 bases. Germline CDR1 SGHTA, CDR2 FQGNSA. CDR3 size: 14 residues. V trimming: 4 bases; J trimming: 9 bases; junction bases outside the gene matches: 6. This CDR3 reads CASSSRDSFSPLHF. The CDR3 DNA follows: TGTGCCAGCAGCTCCCGGGACAGCTTTTCACCCCTCCACTTT.

The rearrangement links TRBV6-5 to TRBJ2-3; 8 bases map to TRBD1. This CDR3 spans 14 amino acids. V dropped 2 bases and J dropped 3; count of bases not matched to a gene: 1. CDR1 is MNHEY, CDR2 SVGAGI, per germline. The CDR3 reads CASSYGQGTDTQYF. The CDR3 coding sequence is TGTGCCAGCAGTTACGGACAGGGAACAGATACGCAGTATTTT.

The sample holds one count of this clone. The chain links TRBV28 to TRBJ2-2, with D possibly TRBD2 on 5 matching bases. V lost 5 bases and J 4 bases, leaving 11 bases between the germline ends. The CDR3 is 14 amino acids. In germline, CDR1 is MDHEN, CDR2 SYDVKM. CDR3 nucleotide sequence: TGTGCCAGCAGTCCCCTAGCCAGCACCGGGGAGCTGTTTTTT. It translates to CASSPLASTGELFF.

This clone turned up a few times. V and J are TRBV12-3 or TRBV12-4 and TRBJ1-2; tentative D call: TRBD1 (5 bases). This CDR3 is 13 amino acids long. V was shortened by 5 bases and J by 8 bases, with 15 bases between the two germline ends. The CDR3: CASSVRYGGGYTF. The DNA for the CDR3 is TGTGCCAGCAGTGTCCGGTATGGGGGGGGCTACACCTTC.

In its sample, this clone was seen once. This sequence joins TRBV20-1 and TRBJ1-5; D remains ambiguous. The CDR3 is 13 residues long. Germline values: CDR1 DFQATT, CDR2 SNEGSKA (reference sequence). Trimming pared 3 bases from V and 5 bases from J, leaving 11 bases between. DNA for the CDR3: TGCAGTGCTAGTGAAACAGTGTATCAGCCCCAGCATTTT. This codes for CSASETVYQPQHF.

The genes are TRBV9 and TRBJ1-1; D might be TRBD1 (5 bases). This CDR3 contains 15 residues. Germline V gene lookup returns CDR1 SGDLS and CDR2 YYNGEE. V was pared by 4 bases and J by 3 bases, with 16 bases between. The CDR3 region has the DNA TGTGCCAGCAGCACCCGCAGGGAGGGAGACACTGAAGCTTTCTTT. Protein product: CASSTRREGDTEAFF.

The chain has TRBV15 and TRBJ1-1; D gene uncertain. The CDR3 covers 15 residues. From germline, CDR1 is LNHNV and CDR2 YYDKDF (reference sequence). With 2 bases removed from V and 3 bases from J, the gap between germline ends came to 13 bases. The CDR3 region is CATSRLLGGYTEAFF. Here the CDR3 DNA reads TGTGCCACCAGCAGACTACTGGGAGGTTACACTGAAGCTTTCTTT.